This T cell receptor (beta chain) was recovered during a study of cytomegalovirus exposure and HLA in healthy donors. Data came from immunoSEQ multiplex PCR; TCRdb stores just in-frame clones and leaves some out. The sample consists of more than 150,000 clones, roughly 80% of them appearing once. The junction had 9 bases not matched to a gene; V was cut back by 2 bases and J by 2 bases. Germline V gives CDR1 SGHRS, CDR2 YFSETQ. This CDR3 contains 17 residues. Material: PBMCs. The rearrangement uses TRBV5-1 and TRBJ2-1; 8 bases map to TRBD1. The TCR was taken from a young woman in good health and CMV-seropositive. The CDR3 DNA sequence: TGCGCCAGCAGCTTATGGTCCGGGACAGGTACCTACAATGAGCAGTTCTTC. As protein: CASSLWSGTGTYNEQFF.